Sequencing of this T cell receptor beta chain was carried out in a study of blood T cell repertoires in COVID-19. At the level of the study: The cDNA or gDNA used as material had been derived from T cells, B-cell-depleted T cells, or PBMCs.

How the authors handled the data: Amplification of reference gene primers was used by the study to estimate nucleated cell counts. Assay used: immunoSEQ multiplex PCR; TCRdb lists only in-frame clones, some missing. V and J calls and clone size come straight from that table; D and trimming were deduced from the DNA. The sample lists hundreds of thousands of clones, 86% seen once, with roughly 2% in the top ten. This CDR3 is built from 14 residues. The V gene's germline CDR1 is SGHTA and CDR2 FQGNSA. Germline trimming cut 1 base from V and 3 bases from J; bases unmatched to any gene: 2. All enrollees were about 18 to 100 years old and from 20 to 25 US areas.

The sequencing input was PBMCs or T cells enriched from blood (not recorded which). The chain recombines TRBV7-2 with TRBJ2-7, with 8 bases identical to TRBD1. The clonotype originates from a woman in her forties or fifties who had recovered from COVID-19. For the CDR3, the DNA is TGTGCCAGCAGCTTAGGGGGACAGGACTACGAGCAGTACTTC. Translation: CASSLGGQDYEQYF.